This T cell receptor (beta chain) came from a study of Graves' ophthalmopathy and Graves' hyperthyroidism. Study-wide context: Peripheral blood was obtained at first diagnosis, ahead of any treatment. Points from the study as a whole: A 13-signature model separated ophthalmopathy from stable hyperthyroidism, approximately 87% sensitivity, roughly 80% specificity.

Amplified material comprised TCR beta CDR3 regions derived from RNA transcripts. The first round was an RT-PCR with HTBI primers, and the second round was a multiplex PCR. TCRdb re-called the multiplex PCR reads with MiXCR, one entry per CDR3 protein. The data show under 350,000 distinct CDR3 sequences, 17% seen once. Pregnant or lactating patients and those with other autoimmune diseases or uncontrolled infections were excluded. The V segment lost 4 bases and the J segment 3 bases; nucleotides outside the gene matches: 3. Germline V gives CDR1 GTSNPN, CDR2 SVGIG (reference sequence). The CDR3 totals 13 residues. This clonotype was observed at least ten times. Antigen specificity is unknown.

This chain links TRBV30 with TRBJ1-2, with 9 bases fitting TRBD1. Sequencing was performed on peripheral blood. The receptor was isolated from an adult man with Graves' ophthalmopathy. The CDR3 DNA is TGTGCCTGGATAGACAGGGGGTACTATGGCTACACCTTC. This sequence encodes CAWIDRGYYGYTF.